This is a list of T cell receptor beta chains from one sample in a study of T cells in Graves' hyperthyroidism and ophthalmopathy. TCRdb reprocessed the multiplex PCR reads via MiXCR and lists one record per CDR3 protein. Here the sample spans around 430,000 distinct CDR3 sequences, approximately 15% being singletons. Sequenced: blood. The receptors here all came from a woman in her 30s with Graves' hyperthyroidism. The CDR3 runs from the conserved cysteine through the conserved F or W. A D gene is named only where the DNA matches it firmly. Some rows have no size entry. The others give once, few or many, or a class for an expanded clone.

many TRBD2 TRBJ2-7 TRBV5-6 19 TGTGCCAGCAGCGGACGCGGGACTAGCGGGAGTTATAGGCCTTACGAGCAGTACTTC CASSGRGTSGSYRPYEQYF
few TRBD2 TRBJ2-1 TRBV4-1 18 TGCGCCAGCAGCCCGAGGGGACTAGCGGGAGAATCTTACAATGAGCAGTTCTTC CASSPRGLAGESYNEQFF
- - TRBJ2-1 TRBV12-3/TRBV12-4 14 TGTGCCAGCAGTTCCTCCGGGACCGCGGATCAGCAGTTCTTC CASSSSGTADQQFF
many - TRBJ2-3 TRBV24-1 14 TGTGCCACCAGTGATTTCTCGGCCCGTGCTACGCAGTATTTT CATSDFSARATQYF
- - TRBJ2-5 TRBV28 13 TGTGCCAGCAGTTTCGAGCTCTTGGAGACCCAGTACTTC CASSFELLETQYF
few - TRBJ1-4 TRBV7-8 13 TGTGCCAGCAGCCCAGGGCGGGGGTGGAAACTGTTTTTT CASSPGRGWKLFF
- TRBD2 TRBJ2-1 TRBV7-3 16 TGTGCCAGCAGCCGGACTAGCGGGAGCCGAAACAATGAGCAGTTCTTC CASSRTSGSRNNEQFF
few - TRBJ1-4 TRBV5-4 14 TGTGCCAGCAGCCACAGGGCCGATAATGAAAAACTGTTTTTT CASSHRADNEKLFF
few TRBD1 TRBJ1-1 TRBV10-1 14 TGCGCCAGCGCTTTAAACAGGGGGGGAACTGAAGCTTTCTTT CASALNRGGTEAFF
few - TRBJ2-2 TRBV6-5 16 TGTGCCAGCAGTTTCAAGACACCGTCAAACACCGGGGAGCTGTTTTTT CASSFKTPSNTGELFF
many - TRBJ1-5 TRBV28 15 TGTGCCAGCAGTTCTGACTCAGTGCGCAATCAGCCCCAGCATTTT CASSSDSVRNQPQHF
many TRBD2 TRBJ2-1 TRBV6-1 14 TGTGCCACCGAACGGACTAGCGGGAGTAATGAGCAGTTCTTC CATERTSGSNEQFF
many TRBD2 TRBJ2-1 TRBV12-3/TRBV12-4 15 TGTGCCAGCAGTCCCGTCGGGGGCGGGGGGAATGAGCAGTTCTTC CASSPVGGGGNEQFF
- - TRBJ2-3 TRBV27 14 TGTGCCAGCAGTGCCCCTAGATTTGAAGATACGCAGTATTTT CASSAPRFEDTQYF
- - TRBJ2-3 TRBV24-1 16 TGTGCCACCAGTGATTCGCATCCCGTGGGGACAGATACGCAGTATTTT CATSDSHPVGTDTQYF
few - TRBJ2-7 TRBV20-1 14 TGCAGTGCTAGGACGACCAGGAGCTCCTACGAGCAGTACTTC CSARTTRSSYEQYF
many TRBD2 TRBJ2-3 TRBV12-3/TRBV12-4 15 TGTGCCAGCAGCACAACTAGCGGGAGAAGAGATACGCAGTATTTT CASSTTSGRRDTQYF
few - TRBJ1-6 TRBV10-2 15 TGCGCCAGCAGTGAGCTGGGACCCCAGAATTCACCCCTCCACTTT CASSELGPQNSPLHF
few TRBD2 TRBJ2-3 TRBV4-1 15 TGCGCCAGCAGCCAAGCGGGAGGGCTCCCAGATACGCAGTATTTT CASSQAGGLPDTQYF
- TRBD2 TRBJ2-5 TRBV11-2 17 TGTGCCAGCAGCTTAGGACTAGCGGGAGGGCCTAGGGAGACCCAGTACTTC CASSLGLAGGPRETQYF
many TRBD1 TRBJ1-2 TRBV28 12 TGTGCCAGCAGCCGGACAGGGGATGGCTACACCTTC CASSRTGDGYTF
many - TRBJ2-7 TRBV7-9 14 TGTGCCAGCAGTCTCCTAGGGGACTCCTACGAGCAGTACTTC CASSLLGDSYEQYF
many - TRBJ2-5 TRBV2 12 TGTGCCAGCAGTGAAAGCCAAGAGACCCAGTACTTC CASSESQETQYF
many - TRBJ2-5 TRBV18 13 TGTGCCAGCTCACCGAATACTCTAGAGACCCAGTACTTC CASSPNTLETQYF
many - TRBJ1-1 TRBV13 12 TGTGCCAGCAGCAAGGGGGGCACTGAAGCTTTCTTT CASSKGGTEAFF
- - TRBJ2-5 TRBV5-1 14 TGCGCCAGCAGCTCTGGGACGGACGGGGAGACCCAGTACTTC CASSSGTDGETQYF
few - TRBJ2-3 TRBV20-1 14 TGCAGTGCTAGAGAGGAGCGTTACACAGATACGCAGTATTTT CSAREERYTDTQYF
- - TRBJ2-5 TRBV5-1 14 TGCGCCAGCAGCTTGGTGCCGCAAACCGGGACCCAGTACTTC CASSLVPQTGTQYF
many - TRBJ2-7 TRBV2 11 TGTGCCAGCAGTGGGAGGTACGAGCAGTACTTC CASSGRYEQYF
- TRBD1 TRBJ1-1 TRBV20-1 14 TGCAGTGCTAGGAGACAGGGGTCCCCCTTTGAAGCTTTCTTT CSARRQGSPFEAFF
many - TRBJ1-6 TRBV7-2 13 TGTGCCAGCTCTGGACTTCCCCTGTCGGCCCTCCACTTT CASSGLPLSALHF
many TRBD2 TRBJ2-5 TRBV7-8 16 TGTGCCAGCAGCTCCGGGACTAGCGGGGACCAAGAGACCCAGTACTTC CASSSGTSGDQETQYF
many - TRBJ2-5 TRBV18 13 TGTGCCAGCTCACCGCTAGTAACAGAGACCCAGTACTTC CASSPLVTETQYF
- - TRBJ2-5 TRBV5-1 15 TGCGCCAGCAGCTTGGGTAACAGGGTTGGTGAGACCCAGTACTTC CASSLGNRVGETQYF
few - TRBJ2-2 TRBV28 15 TGTGCCAGCAGTCCCCCCGACAGGAACACCGGGGAGCTGTTTTTT CASSPPDRNTGELFF
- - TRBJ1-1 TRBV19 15 TGTGCCAGTAGTATAAGGGGTACCATGAACACTGAAGCTTTCTTT CASSIRGTMNTEAFF
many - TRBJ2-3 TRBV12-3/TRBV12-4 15 TGTGCCAGCACCCTGGCGGGTCTTGGCACAGATACGCAGTATTTT CASTLAGLGTDTQYF
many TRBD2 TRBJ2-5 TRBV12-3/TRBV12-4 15 TGTGCCAGCAGCCAACCTAGCGGGTTACAAGAGACCCAGTACTTC CASSQPSGLQETQYF
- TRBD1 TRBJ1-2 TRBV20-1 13 TGCAGTCAAAGGACAGGTTCTAACTATGGCTACACCTTC CSQRTGSNYGYTF
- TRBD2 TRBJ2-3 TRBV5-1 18 TGCGCCAGCAGCTTGAAACCGACTAGCGGGGGTTACACAGATACGCAGTATTTT CASSLKPTSGGYTDTQYF
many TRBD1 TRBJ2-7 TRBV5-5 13 TGTGCCAGCAGCTGGACAGGCTCCTACGAGCAGTACTTC CASSWTGSYEQYF
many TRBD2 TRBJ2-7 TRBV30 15 TGTGCCTGGAGTCGAAGCGGGGGATCATCCTACGAGCAGTACTTC CAWSRSGGSSYEQYF